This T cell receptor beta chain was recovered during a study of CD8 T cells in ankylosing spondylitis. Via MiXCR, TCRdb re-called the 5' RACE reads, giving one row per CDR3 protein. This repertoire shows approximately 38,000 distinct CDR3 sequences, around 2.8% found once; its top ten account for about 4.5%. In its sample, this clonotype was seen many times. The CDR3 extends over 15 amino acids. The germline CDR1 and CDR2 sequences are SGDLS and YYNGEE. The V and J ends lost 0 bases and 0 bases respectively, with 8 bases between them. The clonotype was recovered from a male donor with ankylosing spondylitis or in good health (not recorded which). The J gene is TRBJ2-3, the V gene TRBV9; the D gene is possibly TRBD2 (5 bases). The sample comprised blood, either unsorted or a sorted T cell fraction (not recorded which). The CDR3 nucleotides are TGTGCCAGCAGCGTAGGTAAGCGGAGCACAGATACGCAGTATTTT. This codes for CASSVGKRSTDTQYF.